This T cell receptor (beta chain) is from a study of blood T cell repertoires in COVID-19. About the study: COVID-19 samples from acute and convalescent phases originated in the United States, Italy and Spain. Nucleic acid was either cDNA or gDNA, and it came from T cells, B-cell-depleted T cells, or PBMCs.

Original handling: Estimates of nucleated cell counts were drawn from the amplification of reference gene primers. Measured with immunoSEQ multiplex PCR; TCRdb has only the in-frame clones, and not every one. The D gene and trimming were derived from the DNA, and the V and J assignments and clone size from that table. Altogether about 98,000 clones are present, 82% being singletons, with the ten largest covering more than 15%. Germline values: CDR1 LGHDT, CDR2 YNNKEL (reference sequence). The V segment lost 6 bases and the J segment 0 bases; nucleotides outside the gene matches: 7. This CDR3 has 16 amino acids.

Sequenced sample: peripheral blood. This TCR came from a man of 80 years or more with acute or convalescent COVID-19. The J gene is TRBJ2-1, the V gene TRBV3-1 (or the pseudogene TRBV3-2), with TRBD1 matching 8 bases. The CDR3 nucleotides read TGTGCCAGCAGACTTCGACAGGGGAGCTCCTACAATGAGCAGTTCTTC. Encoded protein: CASRLRQGSSYNEQFF.